These T cell receptor beta chains were read from a single sample in a study of graft-versus-host responses after intestinal transplantation. Here immunoSEQ multiplex PCR was the method, and the copy in TCRdb shows in-frame clones only, minus some. This repertoire shows fewer than 70,000 clones, around 90% found once; its top ten account for 6.5% to 8%. Sample: bone marrow, taken approximately 100 weeks after intestinal transplantation. These receptors all come from a human patient who received an intestinal transplant, so some T cells may come from the graft donor. CDR3s include the opening cysteine and the closing phenylalanine or tryptophan. D genes are given only for firm matches. Rows give clone size only sometimes, using once, few, many, or a class for an expanded clone.

length	V	size	J	D	DNA	CDR3
14	TRBV5-1	-	TRBJ2-5	TRBD2	TGCGCCAGCAGCCCCCGGGAGGCATCAGAGACCCAGTACTTC	CASSPREASETQYF
15	TRBV14	-	TRBJ1-2	-	TGTGCCAGCAGCCAAACCGGGACGCCGGGCTATGGCTACACCTTC	CASSQTGTPGYGYTF
15	TRBV9	-	TRBJ1-6	-	TGTGCCAGCAGCGTAGAGCCTCGTCCCGATTCACCCCTCCACTTT	CASSVEPRPDSPLHF
12	TRBV2	-	TRBJ1-2	-	TGTGCCAGTAAGACAGGTGAAAGCGGCTACACCTTC	CASKTGESGYTF
14	TRBV7-6	-	TRBJ2-2	TRBD2	TGTGCCAGCAGCTTAAGCGGGGAAGGGGGGGAGCTGTTTTTT	CASSLSGEGGELFF
15	TRBV2	once	TRBJ1-1	-	TGTGCCAGCACCAATGGGTACAGGAGTAACACTGAAGCTTTCTTT	CASTNGYRSNTEAFF
12	TRBV29-1	-	TRBJ2-5	-	TGCAGCGTTGCTTACCTTGCGGAGACCCAGTACTTC	CSVAYLAETQYF
16	TRBV10-3	-	TRBJ2-2	TRBD1	TGTGCCATCCGGACAGGAATAAATCAGGACACCGGGGAGCTGTTTTTT	CAIRTGINQDTGELFF
15	TRBV13	-	TRBJ2-3	-	TGTGCCAGCAGCTTAGGGGGAAGGGGCACAGATACGCAGTATTTT	CASSLGGRGTDTQYF
16	TRBV4-1	-	TRBJ2-5	-	TGCGCCAGCAGCCAAGATCGTGCAGGGCAGGGGGAGACCCAGTACTTC	CASSQDRAGQGETQYF
15	TRBV6-6	-	TRBJ1-4	TRBD1	TGTGCCAGCAGACTGAAGGGGGCGTTATTGGAAAAACTGTTTTTT	CASRLKGALLEKLFF
14	TRBV5-6	-	TRBJ2-5	-	TGTGCCAGCATCACTGGAGGGCAACAAGAGACCCAGTACTTC	CASITGGQQETQYF
15	TRBV5-1	-	TRBJ2-1	-	TGCGCCAGCCGCCGACTATCCTCAAGCTACAATGAGCAGTTCTTC	CASRRLSSSYNEQFF
14	TRBV27	-	TRBJ1-1	-	TGTGCCAGCAGTTTTCGGGGTTCCAACACTGAAGCTTTCTTT	CASSFRGSNTEAFF
18	TRBV4-1	once	TRBJ2-7	TRBD2	TGCGCCAGCAGCCAAGATCAGTCGGGACTAGCGGTAACCTACGAGCAGTACTTC	CASSQDQSGLAVTYEQYF
14	TRBV5-5	-	TRBJ1-2	TRBD1	TGTGCCAGCAGCCAGACAGGGGCCTCCGGTGGCTACACCTTC	CASSQTGASGGYTF
16	TRBV2	once	TRBJ1-5	TRBD1	TGTGCCAGCAGTCAGAGAGGGACAGAGACTAATCAGCCCCAGCATTTT	CASSQRGTETNQPQHF
15	TRBV27	-	TRBJ2-7	-	TGTGCCACCCAACTCGGGAGGGGGCCAGGCCGCGAGCAGTACTTC	CATQLGRGPGREQYF
15	TRBV4-2	-	TRBJ2-3	-	TGTGCCAGCAGCCAAGGCTGGTTAAGCACAGATACGCAGTATTTT	CASSQGWLSTDTQYF
13	TRBV7-6	few	TRBJ1-1	-	TGTGCCAGCAGCCCAGCGCGGGGGACTGAAGCTTTCTTT	CASSPARGTEAFF
19	TRBV28	-	TRBJ2-3	TRBD1	TGTGCCAGCAGTTTATATTGGGACAGGGGGCCTATCCACGAAGATACGCAGTATTTT	CASSLYWDRGPIHEDTQYF
16	TRBV10-3	-	TRBJ2-1	-	TGTGCCATCAGTGTTCCGCGAGCTAGCTCCTACAATGAGCAGTTCTTC	CAISVPRASSYNEQFF
15	TRBV29-1	-	TRBJ2-1	-	TGCAGCGTTGTTGGGGACAAACTCCTCGGCAATGAGCAGTTCTTC	CSVVGDKLLGNEQFF
15	TRBV7-9	once	TRBJ2-3	TRBD2	TGTGCCAGCAGCTTAGTGGGACTAGCCGCAGATACGCAGTATTTT	CASSLVGLAADTQYF
13	TRBV5-5	-	TRBJ2-5	-	TGTGCCAGCAGCTTGCCCGGGGAAGAGACCCAGTACTTC	CASSLPGEETQYF
16	TRBV14	-	TRBJ1-2	TRBD1	TGTGCCAGCAGCCACGGACAGGGGTACAGTAACTATGGCTACACCTTC	CASSHGQGYSNYGYTF
15	TRBV7-9	-	TRBJ2-1	-	TGTGCCAGCAGGTCAGAGGGGGGCTCCTACAATGAGCAGTTCTTC	CASRSEGGSYNEQFF
16	TRBV11-2	-	TRBJ1-3	TRBD1	TGTGCCAGCAGCTTAGTCAGGGGGCCGTCTGGAAACACCATATATTTT	CASSLVRGPSGNTIYF